This T cell receptor beta chain was captured in a study of post-analysis software for immune sequencing data. Overall study context: Disease trajectories encompassed relapsing-remitting, secondary progressive and progressive-relapsing multiple sclerosis. Overall study findings and caveats: Batch-matched samples strongly co-clustered by F measure. TRBV5-6, TRBV5-1 and TRBV20-1 belonged to a set of roughly 5 TRBV segments that were more frequent in patients than controls. People with multiple sclerosis had a significantly lower normalized Chao1 diversity than controls did.

This CDR3 is 12 amino acids long. The V and J ends lost 3 bases and 7 bases respectively, with 9 bases between them. Germline V gene sequence: CDR1 SGHDN, CDR2 FVKESK. Concerning this clonotype itself: Its antigen is unknown.

TCR beta cDNA libraries included unique molecular identifiers. Via MiXCR, TCRdb re-called the PCR reads, giving one row per CDR3 protein. Of roughly 800,000 distinct CDR3 sequences in the sample, about 32% were seen once. The TCR comes from a girl under 18 with multiple sclerosis. The chain couples TRBV14 to TRBJ1-2; D is ambiguous. The material sequenced was blood. The CDR3 sequence: CASSQAVVGYTF. In DNA form, the CDR3 reads TGTGCCAGCAGCCAGGCCGTCGTTGGCTACACCTTC.